This TCR beta chain was captured in a study of shared clonotypes between healthy human individuals. Study in general: Used for every donor were three CD4 naive, three CD4 memory, two CD8 naive and one CD8 memory plate. Regarding the study as a whole: Some clonotypes were shared by all four sorted-subset donors, while others were not shared. The non-shared ones had lower generation probabilities than the shared ones.

A note on this clone: The target antigen is unknown.

Adult Caucasians living in Nashville, Tennessee made up all of the donors. Partitioning of CD4+ cells yielded a CD45RA+ naive subset and a CD45RA-negative memory subset. Germline assignment: CDR1 MDHEN and CDR2 SYDVKM. This CDR3 has 19 residues. Trimming removed 5 bases from V and 3 bases from J, with 29 bases in between. Clones were read by immunoSEQ multiplex PCR, and TCRdb kept only the in-frame ones, dropping some. This sample has 2.3 million or so clones, with roughly 93% found just once. The V gene is TRBV28, the J gene TRBJ2-7; D tentatively reads TRBD1 or TRBD2 (6 bases each). This clonotype was obtained from a man aged 18 to 29 in good health. Some clones in this sample may be carry-over from other donors' samples. The material sequenced was naive CD4+ T cells from PBMCs. Indicated subset: CD45RA+ positively selected. In DNA form, the CDR3 reads TGTGCCAGCAGTCCCTTTGGGCGGGTGGGGGGCGAGAGAAACTACGAGCAGTACTTC. The encoded protein is CASSPFGRVGGERNYEQYF.